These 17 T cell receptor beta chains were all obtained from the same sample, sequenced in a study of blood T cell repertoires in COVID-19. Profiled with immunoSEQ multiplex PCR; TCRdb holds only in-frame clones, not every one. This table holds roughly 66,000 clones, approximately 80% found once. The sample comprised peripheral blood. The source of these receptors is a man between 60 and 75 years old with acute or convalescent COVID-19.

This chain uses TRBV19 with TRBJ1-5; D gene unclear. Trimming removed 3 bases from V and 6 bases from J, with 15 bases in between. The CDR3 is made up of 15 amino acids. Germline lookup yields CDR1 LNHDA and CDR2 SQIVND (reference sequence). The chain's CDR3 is CASSIPPGDRQPQHF. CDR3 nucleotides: TGTGCCAGTAGTATCCCCCCCGGGGATCGTCAGCCCCAGCATTTT.

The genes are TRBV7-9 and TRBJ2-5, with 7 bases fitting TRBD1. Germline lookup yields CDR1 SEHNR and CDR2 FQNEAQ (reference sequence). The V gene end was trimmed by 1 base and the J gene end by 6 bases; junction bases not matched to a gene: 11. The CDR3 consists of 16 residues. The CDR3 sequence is CASSLVTPAGGKTQYF. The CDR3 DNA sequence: TGTGCCAGCAGCTTAGTTACTCCGGCAGGGGGTAAGACCCAGTACTTC.

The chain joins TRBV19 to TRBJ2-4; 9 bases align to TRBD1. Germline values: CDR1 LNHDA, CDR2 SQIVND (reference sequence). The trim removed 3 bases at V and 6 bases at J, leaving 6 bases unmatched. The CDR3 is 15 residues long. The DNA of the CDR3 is TGTGCCAGTAGTATCTGGGACAGGGAGGGAAACATTCAGTACTTC. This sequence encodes CASSIWDREGNIQYF.

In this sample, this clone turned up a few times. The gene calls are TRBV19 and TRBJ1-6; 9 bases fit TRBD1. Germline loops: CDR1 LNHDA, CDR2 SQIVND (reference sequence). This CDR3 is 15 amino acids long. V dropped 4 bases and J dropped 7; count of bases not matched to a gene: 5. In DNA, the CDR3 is TGTGCCAGTAGTACCCGGACAGGGGCAAATTCACCCCTCCACTTT. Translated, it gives CASSTRTGANSPLHF.

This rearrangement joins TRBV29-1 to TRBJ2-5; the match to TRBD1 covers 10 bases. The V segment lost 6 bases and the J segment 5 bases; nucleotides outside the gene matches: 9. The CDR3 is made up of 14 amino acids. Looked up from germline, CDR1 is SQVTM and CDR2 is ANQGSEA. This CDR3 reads CSVGRQGAAETQYF. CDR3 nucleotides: TGCAGCGTGGGCAGACAGGGGGCTGCGGAGACCCAGTACTTC. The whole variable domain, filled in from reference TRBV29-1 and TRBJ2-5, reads SAVISQKPSRDICQRGTSLTIQCQVDSQVTMMFWYRQQPGQSLTLIATANQGSEATYESGFVIDKFPISRPNLTFSTLTVSNMSPEDSSIYLCSVGRQGAAETQYFGPGTRLLVL.

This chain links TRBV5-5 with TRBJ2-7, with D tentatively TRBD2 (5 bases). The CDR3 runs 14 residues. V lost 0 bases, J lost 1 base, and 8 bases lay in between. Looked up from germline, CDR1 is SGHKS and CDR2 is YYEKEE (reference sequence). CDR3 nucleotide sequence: TGTGCCAGCAGCTTGGGGTCGGGATCCTACGAGCAGTACTTC. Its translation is CASSLGSGSYEQYF. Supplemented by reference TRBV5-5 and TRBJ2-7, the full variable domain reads DAGVTQSPTHLIKTRGQQVTLRCSPISGHKSVSWYQQVLGQGPQFIFQYYEKEERGRGNFPDRFSARQFPNYSSELNVNALLLGDSALYLCASSLGSGSYEQYFGPGTRLTVT.

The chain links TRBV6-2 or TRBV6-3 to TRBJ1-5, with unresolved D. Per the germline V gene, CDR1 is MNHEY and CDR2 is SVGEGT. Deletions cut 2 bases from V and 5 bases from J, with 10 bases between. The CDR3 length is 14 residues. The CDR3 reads CASSYEAGYQPQHF. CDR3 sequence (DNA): TGTGCCAGCAGTTACGAAGCGGGTTATCAGCCCCAGCATTTT.

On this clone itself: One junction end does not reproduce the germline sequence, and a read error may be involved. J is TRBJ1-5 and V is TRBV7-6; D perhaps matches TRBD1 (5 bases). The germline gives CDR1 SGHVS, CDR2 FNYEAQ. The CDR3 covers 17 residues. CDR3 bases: TGTGCCAGCAGTTTAGCAGTGGGGCCAGGAAGCAATCAGCCCCAGCATTTT. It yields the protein CASSLAVGPGSNQPQHF.

The CDR3 DNA is TGCGCCAGCAGCCAAGAGCGGACAGGGAACACTGAAGCTTTCTTT. Translation: CASSQERTGNTEAFF. The rearrangement uses TRBV4-1 and TRBJ1-1, with 7 nucleotides matching TRBD1. The junction had 2 bases not matched to a gene; V was cut back by 0 bases and J by 1 base. The germline CDR1 and CDR2 sequences are MGHRA and YSYEKL. The CDR3 runs 15 residues.

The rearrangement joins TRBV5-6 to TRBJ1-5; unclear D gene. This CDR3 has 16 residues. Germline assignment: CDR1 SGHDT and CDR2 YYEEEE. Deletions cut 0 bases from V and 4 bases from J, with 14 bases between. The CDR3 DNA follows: TGTGCCAGCAGCTTGGATGGGAGAAGCAGGAATCAGCCCCAGCATTTT. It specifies CASSLDGRSRNQPQHF.

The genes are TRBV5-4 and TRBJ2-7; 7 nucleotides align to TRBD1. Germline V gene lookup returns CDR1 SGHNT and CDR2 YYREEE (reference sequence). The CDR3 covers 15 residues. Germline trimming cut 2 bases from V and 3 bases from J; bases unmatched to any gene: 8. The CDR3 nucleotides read TGTGCCAGCAGCTTCGTTGGGGACAGCAACTACGAGCAGTACTTC. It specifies CASSFVGDSNYEQYF.

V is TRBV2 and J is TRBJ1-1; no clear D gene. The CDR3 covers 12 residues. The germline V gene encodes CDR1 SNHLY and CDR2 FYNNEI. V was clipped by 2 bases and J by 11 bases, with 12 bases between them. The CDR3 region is CASSEKWVRAFF. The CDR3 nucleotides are TGTGCCAGCAGTGAAAAATGGGTGAGGGCTTTCTTT.

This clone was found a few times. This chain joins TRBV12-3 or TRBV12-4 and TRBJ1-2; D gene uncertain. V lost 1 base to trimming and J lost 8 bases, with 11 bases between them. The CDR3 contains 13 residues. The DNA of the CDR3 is TGTGCCAGCAGTTTAGGCCAACAGCCAGGCTACACCTTC. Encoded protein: CASSLGQQPGYTF.

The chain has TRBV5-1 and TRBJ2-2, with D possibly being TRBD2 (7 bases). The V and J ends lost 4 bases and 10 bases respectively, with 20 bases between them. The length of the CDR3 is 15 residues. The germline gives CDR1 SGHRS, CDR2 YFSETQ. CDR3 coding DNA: TGCGCCAGCAGCCGAGGGGGGGAAGCGGCGGCGGAGCTGTTTTTT. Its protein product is CASSRGGEAAAELFF.

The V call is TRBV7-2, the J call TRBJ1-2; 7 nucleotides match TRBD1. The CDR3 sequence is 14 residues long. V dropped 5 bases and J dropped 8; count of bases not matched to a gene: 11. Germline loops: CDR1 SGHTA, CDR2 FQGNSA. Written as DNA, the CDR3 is TGTGCCAGCAGCCCAGGGGGGAACTTGAGAGGCTACACCTTC. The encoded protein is CASSPGGNLRGYTF.

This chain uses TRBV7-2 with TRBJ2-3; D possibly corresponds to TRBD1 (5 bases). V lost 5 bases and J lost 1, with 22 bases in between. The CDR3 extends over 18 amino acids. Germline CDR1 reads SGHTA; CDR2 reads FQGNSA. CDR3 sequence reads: CASSTTGRRVGGTDTQYF. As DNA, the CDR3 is TGTGCCAGCAGCACCACAGGCCGGCGAGTTGGCGGCACAGATACGCAGTATTTT.

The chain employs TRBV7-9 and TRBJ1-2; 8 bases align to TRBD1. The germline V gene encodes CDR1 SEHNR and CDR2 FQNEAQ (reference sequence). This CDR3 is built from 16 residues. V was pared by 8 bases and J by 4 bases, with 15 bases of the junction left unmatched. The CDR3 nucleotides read TGTGCCAGCGGCCGTAAACAGGGGGATCGATTCTATGGCTACACCTTC. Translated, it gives CASGRKQGDRFYGYTF.